The 5 T cell receptor beta chains in this list originate from one sample, sequenced in a study of CD8 T cells in ankylosing spondylitis (dated by TCRdb to 2017 to 2019). The receptor library was made with 5' RACE. The listed sequencing device is Illumina HiSeq 2500. The public reads were quality trimmed at Q25 with fastp and then assembled into clones with MiXCR by TCRdb, keeping productive beta chains. Records with the same CDR3 protein are collapsed into one entry carrying the most frequent genes and DNA. The table for this sample lists 160,000 or so distinct CDR3 sequences; 9.5% to 10% of them were counted only once. The top ten clones comprise approximately 16% of the sample. What was sequenced was blood, either unsorted or a sorted T cell fraction (not recorded which). The receptors come from a female donor with ankylosing spondylitis or in good health (not recorded which).

J is TRBJ1-6 and V is TRBV30, with TRBD1 matching 9 bases. Germline lookup yields CDR1 GTSNPN and CDR2 SVGIG (reference sequence). The CDR3 spans 14 residues. Losses at the gene ends were 3 bases for V and 8 bases for J; bases not matched to a gene: 5. Here the CDR3 reads CAWSPGQGHSPLHF. The CDR3 DNA sequence: TGTGCCTGGAGCCCAGGACAGGGGCATTCACCCCTCCACTTT.

The gene calls are TRBV6-6 and TRBJ1-1, with a weak D call TRBD1 (5 bases). V shed 10 bases and J shed 6 bases, with 18 bases lying between them. Germline loops: CDR1 MNHNY, CDR2 SVGAGI (reference sequence). This CDR3 contains 13 residues. In nucleotides, the CDR3 is TGTGCCACTCAGAGGGGCGGGCAGTCTGAAGCTTTCTTT. It codes for CATQRGGQSEAFF.

A few counts support this clonotype. J is TRBJ2-3 and V is TRBV27; D not resolved. This CDR3 spans 16 amino acids. CDR1 MNHEY and CDR2 SMNVEV come from the germline V gene (reference sequence). The ends were cut back, 7 bases at V and 4 bases at J, with 21 bases in the middle. The CDR3 bases are TGTGCCAGCAAGACGGAACACAAAATTGACGCAGATACGCAGTATTTT. Protein: CASKTEHKIDADTQYF.

V gene TRBV28 combines with J gene TRBJ2-1; D uncertain. The CDR3 has 14 residues. CDR1 MDHEN and CDR2 SYDVKM come from the germline V gene. Trimming pared 6 bases from V and 0 bases from J, leaving 9 bases between. CDR3 bases: TGTGCCAGCAGCCCCCAGAGCTCCTACAATGAGCAGTTCTTC. It yields the protein CASSPQSSYNEQFF.

This clonotype was found a few times. The J gene is TRBJ2-7, the V gene TRBV7-9; maybe TRBD2 (5 bases). The CDR3 is 15 amino acids. Germline CDR1 is SEHNR and CDR2 is FQNEAQ (reference sequence). V gave up 5 bases and J gave up 4 bases, with 18 bases separating them. The CDR3, as DNA: TGTGCCAGCAGCCCCGCCGAGGCGGGCGAATACGAGCAGTACTTC. Translating it yields CASSPAEAGEYEQYF.